Presented here are 32 T cell receptor beta chains from one specimen sequenced in a study of technical replicates of blood from several donors. Clones were sequenced by immunoSEQ multiplex PCR, and TCRdb holds only the in-frame ones, with some missing. This table has around 97,000 clones, roughly 96% appearing once. The sequenced material came from T cells isolated from PBMCs. These receptors originate from a human donor in good health.

CDR3 region: CASSGPRQGSLLTYEQYF. CDR3 in DNA: TGCGCCAGCAGCGGCCCTAGACAGGGATCCCTGTTAACCTACGAGCAGTACTTC. The chain combines TRBV5-1 with TRBJ2-7, with 7 nucleotides matching TRBD1. The trim removed 4 bases at V and 2 bases at J, leaving 18 bases unmatched. Germline CDR1 reads SGHRS; CDR2 reads YFSETQ. CDR3 length equals 18 residues.

The chain uses TRBV15 and TRBJ1-3, with a tentative D call TRBD1 (5 bases). Per germline, CDR1 LNHNV and CDR2 YYDKDF (reference sequence). The CDR3 has 13 residues. The V gene lost 7 bases and the J gene lost 7 bases, with 14 bases spanning the gap. CDR3: CATTGGVSNTIYF. The DNA for the CDR3 is TGTGCCACCACCGGGGGGGTATCGAACACCATATATTTT.

This chain uses TRBV2 with TRBJ2-5; TRBD1 matches 10 bases. Germline values: CDR1 SNHLY, CDR2 FYNNEI. The CDR3 covers 14 residues. The junction had 6 bases not matched to a gene; V was cut back by 7 bases and J by 4 bases. CDR3: CASIRQGALETQYF. The DNA for the CDR3 is TGTGCCAGCATCAGACAGGGGGCATTAGAGACCCAGTACTTC.

This chain links TRBV19 with TRBJ2-2; D perhaps matches TRBD1 (6 bases). The germline V and J ends were trimmed by 8 bases and 1 base, with 8 bases remaining between them. Germline CDR1 LNHDA, CDR2 SQIVND (reference sequence). The CDR3 contains 13 residues. CDR3 sequence (DNA): TGTGCCAGTTTCAGGGGGAACACCGGGGAGCTGTTTTTT. Translating gives CASFRGNTGELFF. The full variable domain, with the rest looked up from reference TRBV19 and TRBJ2-2, is DGGITQSPKYLFRKEGQNVTLSCEQNLNHDAMYWYRQDPGQGLRLIYYSQIVNDFQKGDIAEGYSVSREKKESFPLTVTSAQKNPTAFYLCASFRGNTGELFFGEGSRLTVL.

The CDR3 DNA is TGTGCCAGTACCCCGGGGGGGGATAGCAATCAGCCCCAGCATTTT. Its protein is CASTPGGDSNQPQHF. The chain links TRBV19 to TRBJ1-5; D is possibly TRBD1 (5 bases). Germline loops: CDR1 LNHDA, CDR2 SQIVND (reference sequence). Trimming removed 7 bases from V and 0 bases from J, with 13 bases in between. The CDR3 contains 15 residues.

This clone has a single count. The rearrangement uses TRBV11-2 and TRBJ2-3, with 12 positions matching TRBD2. From germline, CDR1 is SGHAT and CDR2 FQNNGV. The junction had 5 bases not matched to a gene; V was cut back by 5 bases and J by 5 bases. CDR3 length: 15 amino acids. CDR3 region: CASSPRLAGEDTQYF. The CDR3 DNA sequence: TGTGCCAGCAGCCCGAGACTAGCGGGAGAAGATACGCAGTATTTT.

The chain recombines TRBV19 with TRBJ2-7; 8 positions agree with TRBD1. The germline CDR1 and CDR2 sequences are LNHDA and SQIVND (reference sequence). The V gene end was trimmed by 6 bases and the J gene end by 3 bases; junction bases not matched to a gene: 10. CDR3 length: 15 residues. This chain's CDR3 is CASSTRSGQGYEQYF. CDR3 coding DNA: TGTGCCAGTAGCACGCGCTCAGGACAGGGCTACGAGCAGTACTTC.

CDR3 nucleotides: TGTGCCAGCAGCTCGGACATGAACACTGAAGCTTTCTTT. Protein product: CASSSDMNTEAFF. The chain combines TRBV5-6 with TRBJ1-1; TRBD1 might be the D (5 bases). Looked up from germline, CDR1 is SGHDT and CDR2 is YYEEEE. V was cut by 3 bases and J by 0 bases, with 6 bases left in between. The CDR3 has 13 amino acids.

The rearrangement joins TRBV7-2 to TRBJ1-2, with D possibly being TRBD1 (5 bases). Germline CDR1 is SGHTA and CDR2 is FQGNSA. CDR3 size: 13 residues. The ends were cut back, 1 base at V and 6 bases at J, with 9 bases in the middle. The CDR3 spells CASSLEGRDGYTF. The CDR3 bases are TGTGCCAGCAGCTTAGAAGGCAGGGATGGCTACACCTTC.

The chain carries TRBV9 and TRBJ1-3; D remains unclear. CDR1 is SGDLS and CDR2 is YYNGEE in the germline V gene. The CDR3 spans 15 residues. The ends were cut back, 3 bases at V and 2 bases at J, with 12 bases in the middle. The CDR3 is CASSGPGQPGNTIYF. CDR3 nucleotide sequence: TGTGCCAGCAGCGGACCAGGTCAACCTGGAAACACCATATATTTT.

This chain uses TRBV18 with TRBJ2-4; tentative D call: TRBD2 (6 bases). Deletions cut 0 bases from V and 5 bases from J, with 17 bases between. CDR1 and CDR2 (germline): KGHSH, LQKENI. The CDR3 sequence is 17 residues long. The CDR3 nucleotides read TGTGCCAGCTCACCACCCGGGGGTAACTCAGGACAAAACATTCAGTACTTC. Residues: CASSPPGGNSGQNIQYF.

This sequence joins TRBV2 and TRBJ1-3; a weak D match, TRBD1 (6 bases). The V end was cut by 9 bases, the J end by 0 bases, with 9 bases between. Germline lookup yields CDR1 SNHLY and CDR2 FYNNEI. The CDR3 consists of 13 residues. The CDR3 DNA follows: TGTGCCAGGGACAGTTTCTCTGGAAACACCATATATTTT. Encoded protein: CARDSFSGNTIYF.

In this sample, this clone turned up once. J is TRBJ1-1 and V is TRBV13; weak D call: TRBD1 (6 bases). CDR1 is PRHDT and CDR2 is FYEKMQ in the germline V gene (reference sequence). The CDR3 contains 16 residues. Trimming shortened V by 5 bases and J by 0 bases, and 16 bases separated the two germline ends. CDR3 DNA: TGTGCCAGCAGCCTCGGGGGGGGCAGTCTGAACACTGAAGCTTTCTTT. This sequence encodes CASSLGGGSLNTEAFF. Complete variable domain (other parts from reference TRBV13 and TRBJ1-1): AAGVIQSPRHLIKEKRETATLKCYPIPRHDTVYWYQQGPGQDPQFLISFYEKMQSDKGSIPDRFSAQQFSDYHSELNMSSLELGDSALYFCASSLGGGSLNTEAFFGQGTRLTVV.

The gene calls are TRBV11-1 and TRBJ2-1; the D is unclear. Germline V gene lookup returns CDR1 SGHAT and CDR2 FQDESV (reference sequence). The CDR3 extends over 13 amino acids. V lost 0 bases to trimming and J lost 4 bases, with 4 bases between them. The CDR3 region is CASSLARYNEQFF. The DNA for the CDR3 is TGTGCCAGCAGCTTAGCGAGGTACAATGAGCAGTTCTTC.

This chain uses TRBV6-5 with TRBJ2-2, with 10 bases that match TRBD2. Losses at the gene ends were 11 bases for V and 5 bases for J; bases not matched to a gene: 5. In germline, CDR1 is MNHEY, CDR2 SVGAGI. The CDR3 is made up of 13 amino acids. Written as DNA, the CDR3 is TGTGCCGGCCGACTAGCGGGTACCGGGGAGCTGTTTTTT. Its translation: CAGRLAGTGELFF.

The genes are TRBV5-1 and TRBJ2-3, with D maybe TRBD1 (5 bases). Trimming left V 6 bases short and J 2 bases short, with 13 bases between. There are 14 residues in the CDR3. In germline, CDR1 is SGHRS, CDR2 YFSETQ. The chain's CDR3 is CASTSTVLTDTQYF. The CDR3, as DNA: TGCGCCAGCACCTCGACAGTTCTCACAGATACGCAGTATTTT.

The chain couples TRBV10-3 to TRBJ2-7, with 12 bases lining up with TRBD2. Per germline, CDR1 ENHRY and CDR2 SYGVKD. CDR3 length equals 14 residues. Germline trimming cut 5 bases from V and 7 bases from J; bases unmatched to any gene: 6. The CDR3 here is CAISPSGRAWEQYF. Written as DNA, the CDR3 is TGTGCCATCAGTCCTAGCGGGAGGGCGTGGGAGCAGTACTTC.

The chain joins TRBV13 to TRBJ2-5, with a weak D call TRBD1 (6 bases). CDR3 length: 15 amino acids. Trimming cost V 5 bases and J 4 bases, with 17 bases left between them. Per the germline V gene, CDR1 is PRHDT and CDR2 is FYEKMQ (reference sequence). CDR3 sequence reads: CASSPSDSPGETQYF. CDR3 bases: TGTGCCAGCAGCCCCTCGGACAGCCCGGGAGAGACCCAGTACTTC.

The chain joins TRBV5-8 to TRBJ1-5; 11 bases are a match to TRBD1. There are 15 residues in the CDR3. V dropped 4 bases and J dropped 4; count of bases not matched to a gene: 4. Germline CDR1 is SGHTS and CDR2 is YDEGEE. The CDR3 protein is CASSPGTGGNQPQHF. In DNA, the CDR3 is TGTGCCAGCAGCCCCGGGACAGGGGGTAATCAGCCCCAGCATTTT.

The gene calls are TRBV9 and TRBJ2-3; D possibly corresponds to TRBD1 (6 bases). CDR3 length equals 15 residues. Germline-derived CDR1 and CDR2 are SGDLS and YYNGEE. Trimming pared 1 base from V and 4 bases from J, leaving 13 bases between. DNA of the CDR3: TGTGCCAGCAGCGTAATAGGGACACAATCAGATACGCAGTATTTT. Its translation: CASSVIGTQSDTQYF.

The genes are TRBV30 and TRBJ2-7, with D hard to call. The CDR3 is made up of 13 amino acids. V gave up 5 bases and J gave up 3 bases, with 14 bases separating them. Germline CDR1 is GTSNPN and CDR2 is SVGIG (reference sequence). CDR3 sequence (DNA): TGTGCCTGGGTTGGAAATCCGGGCTACGAGCAGTACTTC. It yields the protein CAWVGNPGYEQYF.

The J gene is TRBJ2-3, the V gene TRBV29-1, with 8 bases aligning to TRBD1. This CDR3 is 14 amino acids long. In germline, CDR1 is SQVTM, CDR2 ANQGSEA. V was pared by 3 bases and J by 3 bases, with 5 bases of the junction left unmatched. This CDR3 is CSVERDRGTDTQYF. For the CDR3, the DNA is TGCAGCGTTGAGAGAGACAGGGGAACAGATACGCAGTATTTT.

This chain joins TRBV28 and TRBJ2-7; TRBD1 aligns across 9 bases. The CDR3 loop spans 16 amino acids. CDR1 is MDHEN and CDR2 is SYDVKM in the germline V gene. The ends lost 5 bases at V and 1 base at J; junction bases unmatched: 9. The CDR3 loop is CASSSPGQGRSYEQYF. Here the CDR3 DNA reads TGTGCCAGCAGTAGCCCGGGACAGGGAAGGTCCTACGAGCAGTACTTC. The complete variable domain, with remaining parts taken from reference TRBV28 and TRBJ2-7, reads DVKVTQSSRYLVKRTGEKVFLECVQDMDHENMFWYRQDPGLGLRLIYFSYDVKMKEKGDIPEGYSVSREKKERFSLILESASTNQTSMYLCASSSPGQGRSYEQYFGPGTRLTVT.

V and J are TRBV29-1 and TRBJ2-7; tentatively, D is TRBD2 (7 bases). Trimming removed 4 bases at V and 2 bases at J, with 12 bases between. Per germline, CDR1 SQVTM and CDR2 ANQGSEA. The CDR3 extends over 13 amino acids. The CDR3 spells CSVGGGRAYEQYF. CDR3 DNA: TGCAGCGTTGGGGGGGGCAGGGCCTACGAGCAGTACTTC.

The V call is TRBV29-1, the J call TRBJ2-1; 14 nucleotides agree with TRBD2. CDR1 is SQVTM, CDR2 ANQGSEA, per germline. The CDR3 loop spans 14 amino acids. The junction had 9 bases not matched to a gene; V was cut back by 7 bases and J by 10 bases. The CDR3 region is CSALGTSGSGEQFF. For the CDR3, the DNA is TGCAGCGCCCTCGGGACTAGCGGGAGCGGAGAGCAGTTCTTC.

The chain recombines TRBV7-2 with TRBJ2-4, with TRBD1 matching 7 bases. V lost 5 bases, J lost 5 bases, and 3 bases stayed unmatched. Germline assignment: CDR1 SGHTA and CDR2 FQGNSA. There are 13 residues in the CDR3. The CDR3 sequence is CASSTGVENIQYF. CDR3 nucleotide sequence: TGTGCCAGCAGCACAGGGGTTGAAAACATTCAGTACTTC.

The chain has TRBV7-9 and TRBJ1-1; 11 nucleotides match TRBD1. This CDR3 region has 16 residues. CDR1 is SEHNR and CDR2 is FQNEAQ in the germline V gene (reference sequence). V dropped 5 bases and J dropped 4; count of bases not matched to a gene: 9. CDR3 DNA sequence: TGTGCCAGCAGCCTCCGGGGACAGGGGGAATCCACTGAAGCTTTCTTT. This encodes CASSLRGQGESTEAFF.

The chain couples TRBV2 to TRBJ2-7, with a weak D call TRBD2 (5 bases). The CDR3 runs to 14 residues. CDR1 and CDR2 from the germline V gene are SNHLY and FYNNEI. With 4 bases removed from V and 2 bases from J, the gap between germline ends came to 12 bases. CDR3 coding DNA: TGTGCCAGCAGTGTACAAGGGAGTCCCTACGAGCAGTACTTC. Translation: CASSVQGSPYEQYF. Complete variable domain (other parts from reference TRBV2 and TRBJ2-7): EPEVTQTPSHQVTQMGQEVILRCVPISNHLYFYWYRQILGQKVEFLVSFYNNEISEKSEIFDDQFSVERPDGSNFTLKIRSTKLEDSAMYFCASSVQGSPYEQYFGPGTRLTVT.

The CDR3 nucleotides read TGTGCCAGCAGTTTATCCCGACTAGCGGGAACCTACGAGCAGTACTTC. Protein sequence: CASSLSRLAGTYEQYF. The chain links TRBV27 to TRBJ2-7, with 11 positions matching TRBD2. The CDR3 is made up of 16 amino acids. Germline CDR1 is MNHEY and CDR2 is SMNVEV (reference sequence). Unmatched junction bases numbered 3, after V lost 0 bases and J lost 2 bases.

The rearrangement links TRBV9 to TRBJ2-7; D uncertain. Germline assignment: CDR1 SGDLS and CDR2 YYNGEE. There are 11 residues in the CDR3. V shed 0 bases and J shed 5 bases, with 3 bases lying between them. The CDR3 DNA follows: TGTGCCAGCAGCGTAGCCAACGAGCAGTACTTC. The encoded protein is CASSVANEQYF.

The rearrangement joins TRBV18 to TRBJ1-2, with 8 bases identical to TRBD1. The ends lost 0 bases at V and 2 bases at J; junction bases unmatched: 11. Germline-derived CDR1 and CDR2 are KGHSH and LQKENI. The length of the CDR3 is 18 residues. The CDR3 sequence: CASSPPTGGVGGNYGYTF. The CDR3 DNA reads as TGTGCCAGCTCACCACCTACAGGGGGTGTCGGGGGAAACTATGGCTACACCTTC.

The chain joins TRBV2 to TRBJ2-7; the match to TRBD1 covers 7 bases. Trimming cost V 8 bases and J 4 bases; bases outside gene matches: 11. CDR1 SNHLY and CDR2 FYNNEI come from the germline V gene. The CDR3 is 14 amino acids. The CDR3 loop reads CASGASGGYYEQYF. As DNA, the CDR3 is TGTGCCAGCGGTGCATCAGGGGGTTATTACGAGCAGTACTTC.